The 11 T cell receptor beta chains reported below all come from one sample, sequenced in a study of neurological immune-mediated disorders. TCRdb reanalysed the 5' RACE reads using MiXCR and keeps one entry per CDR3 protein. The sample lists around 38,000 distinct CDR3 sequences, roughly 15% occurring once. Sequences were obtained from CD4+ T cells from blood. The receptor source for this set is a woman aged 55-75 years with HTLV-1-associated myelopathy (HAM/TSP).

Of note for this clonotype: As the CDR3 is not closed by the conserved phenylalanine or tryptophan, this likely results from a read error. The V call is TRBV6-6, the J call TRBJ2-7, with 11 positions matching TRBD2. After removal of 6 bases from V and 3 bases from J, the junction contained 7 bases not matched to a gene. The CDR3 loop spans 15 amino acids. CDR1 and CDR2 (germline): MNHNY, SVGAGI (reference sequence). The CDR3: CASSQATSGVYEQYI. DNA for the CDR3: TGTGCCAGCAGCCAGGCGACTAGCGGGGTCTACGAGCAGTACATC.

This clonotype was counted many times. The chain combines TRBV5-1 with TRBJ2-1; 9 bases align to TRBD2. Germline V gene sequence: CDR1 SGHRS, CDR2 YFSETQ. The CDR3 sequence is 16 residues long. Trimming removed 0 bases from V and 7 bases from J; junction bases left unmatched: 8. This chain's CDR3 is CASSLGWRGGRNEQFF. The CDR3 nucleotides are TGCGCCAGCAGCTTGGGATGGCGGGGGGGCCGAAATGAGCAGTTCTTC.

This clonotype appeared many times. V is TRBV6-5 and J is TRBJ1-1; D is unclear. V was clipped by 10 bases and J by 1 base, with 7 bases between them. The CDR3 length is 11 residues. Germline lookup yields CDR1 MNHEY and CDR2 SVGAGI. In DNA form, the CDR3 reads TGTGCCACCCTAGAGAACACTGAAGCTTTCTTT. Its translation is CATLENTEAFF.

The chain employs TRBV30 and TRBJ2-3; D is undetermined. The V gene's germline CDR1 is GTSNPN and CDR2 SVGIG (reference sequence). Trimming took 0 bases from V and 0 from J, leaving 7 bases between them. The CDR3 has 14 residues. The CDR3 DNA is TGTGCCTGGAGTGTATTGGTTAGCACAGATACGCAGTATTTT. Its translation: CAWSVLVSTDTQYF.

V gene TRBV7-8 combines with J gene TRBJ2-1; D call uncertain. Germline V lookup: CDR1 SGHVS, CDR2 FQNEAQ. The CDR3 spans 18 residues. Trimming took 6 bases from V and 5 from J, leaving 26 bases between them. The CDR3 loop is CASSSVLFSRSVDNEQFF. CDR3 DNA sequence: TGTGCCAGCAGTTCCGTCCTCTTTAGTCGCTCGGTCGACAATGAGCAGTTCTTC.

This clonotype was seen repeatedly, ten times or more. CDR3 in amino acids: CASSADTYEKLFF. CDR3 sequence (DNA): TGTGCCAGCAGCGCCGACACCTATGAAAAACTGTTTTTT. The V gene is TRBV9, the J gene TRBJ1-4; D uncertain. Trimming cost V 3 bases and J 6 bases, with 9 bases left between them. This CDR3 spans 13 amino acids. Germline V CDR1 and CDR2: SGDLS, YYNGEE.

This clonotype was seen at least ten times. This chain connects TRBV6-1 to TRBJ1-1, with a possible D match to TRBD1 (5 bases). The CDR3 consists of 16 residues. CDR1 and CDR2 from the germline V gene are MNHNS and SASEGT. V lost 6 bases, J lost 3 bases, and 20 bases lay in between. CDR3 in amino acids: CASREIFGRGDTEAFF. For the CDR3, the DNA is TGTGCCAGCAGGGAGATATTCGGGCGAGGGGACACTGAAGCTTTCTTT.

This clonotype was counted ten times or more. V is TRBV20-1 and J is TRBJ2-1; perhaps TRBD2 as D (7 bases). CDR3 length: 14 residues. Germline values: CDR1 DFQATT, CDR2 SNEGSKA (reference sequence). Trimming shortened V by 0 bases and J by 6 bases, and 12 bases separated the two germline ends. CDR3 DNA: TGCAGTGCTAGAGAGGGGGGGCAGGCCAATGAGCAGTTCTTC. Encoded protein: CSAREGGQANEQFF.

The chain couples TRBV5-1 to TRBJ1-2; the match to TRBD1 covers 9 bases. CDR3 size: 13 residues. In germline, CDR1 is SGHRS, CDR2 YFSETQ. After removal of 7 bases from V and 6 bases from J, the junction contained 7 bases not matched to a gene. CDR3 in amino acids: CASQGTGNDGYTF. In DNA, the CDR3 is TGCGCCAGCCAAGGGACAGGGAATGATGGCTACACCTTC.

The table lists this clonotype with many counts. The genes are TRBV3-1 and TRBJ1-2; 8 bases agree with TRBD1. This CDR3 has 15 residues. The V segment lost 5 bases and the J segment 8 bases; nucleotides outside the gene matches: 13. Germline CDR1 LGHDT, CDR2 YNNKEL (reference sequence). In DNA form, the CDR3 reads TGTGCCAGCAGCTTTCAATCCAGGGGGCGCTGGGGCTACACCTTC. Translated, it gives CASSFQSRGRWGYTF. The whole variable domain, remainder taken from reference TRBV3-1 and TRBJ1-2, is DTAVSQTPKYLVTQMGNDKSIKCEQNLGHDTMYWYKQDSKKFLKIMFSYNNKELIINETVPNRFSPKSPDKAHLNLHINSLELGDSAVYFCASSFQSRGRWGYTFGSGTRLTVV.

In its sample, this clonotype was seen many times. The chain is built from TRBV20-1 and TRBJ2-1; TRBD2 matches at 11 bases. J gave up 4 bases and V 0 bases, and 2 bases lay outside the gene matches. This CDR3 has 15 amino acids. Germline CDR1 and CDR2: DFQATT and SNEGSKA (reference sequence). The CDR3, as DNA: TGCAGTGCTAGAGACGGGACTAGCGGTTACAATGAGCAGTTCTTC. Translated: CSARDGTSGYNEQFF.